The T cell receptor (beta chain) under discussion was sequenced for a study of blood T cell repertoires in COVID-19. This clone is a singleton in its sample. Some clones are missing from TCRdb's copy, which holds only in-frame ones; the method was immunoSEQ multiplex PCR. Among some 200,000 clones listed, roughly 80% were seen once. The TCR sequence derives from a woman in her forties with acute or convalescent COVID-19. Sequenced material: peripheral blood.

CDR3 protein: CASSPTDRDNYGYTF. The CDR3 bases are TGTGCCAGTAGTCCCACGGACAGGGACAACTATGGCTACACCTTC. This chain connects TRBV19 to TRBJ1-2, with 8 bases that match TRBD1. The CDR3 contains 15 residues. The germline CDR1 and CDR2 sequences are LNHDA and SQIVND (reference sequence). V trimming: 5 bases; J trimming: 2 bases; junction bases outside the gene matches: 7.